This TCR beta chain was observed in a study of human T cells and chemical hapten exposure. At the level of the study: The patients were mostly female; they had alopecia areata, totalis or universalis.

TCRdb re-derived calls from the RACE reads in MiXCR, one entry per CDR3 protein. The sample lists tens of thousands of distinct CDR3 sequences; roughly 9.8% were seen once. The time point was: pre-sensitization, week 0. Treatment denoted: therapeutic diphenylcyclopropenone sensitization with weekly scalp DPC. This clonotype was recorded at least ten times. Deletions cut 7 bases from V and 5 bases from J, with 17 bases between. Germline V gene lookup returns CDR1 SNHLY and CDR2 FYNNEI. The CDR3 consists of 14 residues. The V call is TRBV2, the J call TRBJ1-1; no clear D gene. The material sequenced was whole blood, taken in connection with sensitization to the hapten diphenylcyclopropenone (DPC). This receptor was obtained from a woman in her forties or fifties with alopecia areata. Some clones in this sample may be carry-over from other donors' samples. In DNA, the CDR3 is TGTGCCAGCATCGCCGAAATTTTCGCGACTGAAGCTTTCTTT. Translation gives CASIAEIFATEAFF.